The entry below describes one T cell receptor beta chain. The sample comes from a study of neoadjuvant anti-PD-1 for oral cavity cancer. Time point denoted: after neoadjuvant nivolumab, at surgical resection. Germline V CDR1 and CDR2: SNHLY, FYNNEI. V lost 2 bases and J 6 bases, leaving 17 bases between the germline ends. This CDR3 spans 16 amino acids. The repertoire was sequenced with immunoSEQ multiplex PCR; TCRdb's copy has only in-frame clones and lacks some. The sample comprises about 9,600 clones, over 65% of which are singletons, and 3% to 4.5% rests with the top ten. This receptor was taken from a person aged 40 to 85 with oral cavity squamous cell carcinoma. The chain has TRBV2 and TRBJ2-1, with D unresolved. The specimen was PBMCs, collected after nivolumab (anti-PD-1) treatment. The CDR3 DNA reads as TGTGCCAGCAGTGAAACCCGGCCTCGTAAAGGCAATGAGCAGTTCTTC. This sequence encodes CASSETRPRKGNEQFF. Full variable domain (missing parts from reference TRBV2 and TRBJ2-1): EPEVTQTPSHQVTQMGQEVILRCVPISNHLYFYWYRQILGQKVEFLVSFYNNEISEKSEIFDDQFSVERPDGSNFTLKIRSTKLEDSAMYFCASSETRPRKGNEQFFGPGTRLTVL.